This T cell receptor beta chain was captured in a study of T cell responses to AZD1222 COVID-19 vaccine (dated by TCRdb to the early 2020s). About the full investigation: AZD1222 recipients given second doses at about 4 weeks or at about 12 weeks were pooled, since spike-specific TCR depth and breadth were not found to differ between the two schedules. TCR sequencing covered 233 trial participants: 200 to 220 given two doses of AZD1222 and 26 given two doses of MenACWY control vaccine. Enrollment into the trials was organized by age into subgroups of 18-55, 56-69 and 70-plus years, and those subgroups contained roughly 150, 30 and 60 TCR-sequenced participants, respectively. General findings and caveats noted by the study authors: Participants were mostly white British, with more females than males. The authors suggested clonal diversity may have been underestimated. Because no day 14 peak-response samples were available, the repertoires could be characterized only after the peak T cell response. The vaccine-associated CD4 TCRs covered the entire spike protein, and the dominant responses fell in regions 160-218 and 743-854. After two AZD1222 doses, both the breadth and the depth of spike-specific TCRs were significantly higher than at day 0 and than in MenACWY recipients. Reportedly, almost half of the unique spike-specific TCRs recognized epitopes lying outside the regions that are mutated in the B.1.351 and B.1.1.7 variants. Conclusions about previously exposed vaccinees were limited because only six AZD1222 recipients were SARS-CoV-2 seropositive at baseline. In the small 56-69-year group, the increase in depth fell short of significance, most likely because of low power.

The CDR3 regions of human TCRbeta chains were analyzed by immunosequencing. Regarding the original processing steps: TCRs in the repertoires were matched against a reference library of SARS-CoV-2-specific TCRs that had been generated with the MIRA antigen-specificity platform. Breadth was defined as the fraction of unique TCRs that were SARS-CoV-2-associated, and depth was defined as the fraction of total T cells that were SARS-CoV-2-associated. Using the MIRA data, each spike-specific TCR was assigned both to the spike region to which the TCR was reactive and to a CD4 or CD8 class. Log10-transformed breadth and depth values were compared by one-way ANOVA with Sidak's multiple comparisons tests. TCRdb stores this immuneACCESS table with in-frame sequences only. Part of the clones is absent; in the studies checked, under half of the shortfall reflects unresolved V genes, and no reason is known for the rest. V and J calls and clone size come straight from that table; D and trimming were deduced from the DNA. This sample has tens of thousands of clones in its table, and approximately 91% of those were observed once. The ten biggest clones cover approximately 7% of the sample.

The sample's time point label, decoded: baseline before first vaccination. The vaccinee samples were drawn from two UK trials, COV001 and COV002, one of which was a single-blind randomized controlled phase 2/3 trial testing AZD1222 (ChAdOx1 nCoV-19) in healthy adults. Trial participant PBMC samples were collected at day 0 and day 28 after the second dose for TCRbeta chain sequencing. To note about this clone: Its binding antigen is unknown. No per-base quality is available; no much larger clone lies one base away.

V loses 0 bases of germline sequence and J loses 2 bases, and the interval between the two ends is 5 bases. The CDR3 holds 14 amino acids from the cysteine to the phenylalanine. Only CDR3 DNA remains: 42 bases, in frame from the first base. In the germline V gene, CDR1 corresponds to SGDLS and CDR2 to YYNGEE. This sequence originates from an adult in good health. The input for sequencing was peripheral blood, taken on day 0 of AZD1222 vaccination. The sequence joins TRBV9 to TRBJ2-2; there is no confident call for the D gene. The sequence in DNA is TGTGCCAGCAGCGTAGAACCAAACACCGGGGAGCTGTTTTTT. Translated, this is CASSVEPNTGELFF.